This T cell receptor (beta chain) was retrieved from a study of cytomegalovirus exposure and HLA in healthy donors. General study results and limits: In terms of immune exposure information, only CMV serostatus was available.

This clone was observed a handful of times. What it binds is unknown. Primers: 60 Vbeta forward and 13 Jbeta reverse. The data were produced by immunoSEQ multiplex PCR, yet TCRdb's version contains in-frame clones alone and is incomplete. In the table there are 65,000 to 85,000 clones, under 80% of which are singletons. The specimen sequenced was PBMCs. This clonotype was obtained from a male donor in good health and CMV-seropositive.

The CDR3 DNA is TGTGCCAGCAGTTACACCGCGGGAGGGCCCTACGAGCAGTACTTC. This codes for CASSYTAGGPYEQYF. The gene calls are TRBV6-5 and TRBJ2-7, with 9 bases matching TRBD2. There are 15 residues in the CDR3. V shed 2 bases and J 2 bases; nucleotides not matched to a gene: 4. The germline CDR1 and CDR2 sequences are MNHEY and SVGAGI.